Listed below are T cell receptor beta chains from one sample, sequenced in a study of blood T cells in healthy people across ages. Each CDR3 protein gets one entry after TCRdb re-called the 5' RACE reads with MiXCR. The table includes approximately 360,000 distinct CDR3 sequences, 45% to 60% detected once. Sequenced sample: blood. All receptors come from a man aged 60 to 75 in good health. Each CDR3 is given with its conserved first and last residue. The order of the fields is V gene, D gene, clone size, J gene, CDR3 protein, CDR3 DNA. The D gene is left open where the match is weak. The size field is filled for only some rows; it gives once, few, many or a size class.

V: TRBV3-1
D: TRBD2
size: .
J: TRBJ2-1
CDR3: CASTRRSGGDEQFF
DNA: TGTGCCAGCACCCGGCGTAGCGGGGGGGATGAGCAGTTCTTC

V: TRBV5-6
D: .
size: .
J: TRBJ2-7
CDR3: CASSGRGTYEQYF
DNA: TGTGCCAGCAGCGGTCGCGGAACCTACGAGCAGTACTTC

V: TRBV7-2
D: .
size: few
J: TRBJ2-7
CDR3: CASSLGTRSYEQYF
DNA: TGTGCCAGCAGCTTAGGTACAAGATCCTACGAGCAGTACTTC

V: TRBV6-5
D: .
size: .
J: TRBJ2-6
CDR3: CAIGGSGANVLTF
DNA: TGTGCCATTGGGGGTTCTGGGGCCAACGTCCTGACTTTC

V: TRBV12-3/TRBV12-4
D: TRBD1
size: once
J: TRBJ2-1
CDR3: CASTTGQGAGDEQFF
DNA: TGTGCCAGCACCACCGGACAGGGGGCTGGCGATGAGCAGTTCTTC

V: TRBV20-1
D: .
size: .
J: TRBJ2-7
CDR3: CSAAGMGFAYEQYF
DNA: TGCAGTGCAGCCGGTATGGGTTTCGCCTACGAGCAGTACTTC

V: TRBV20-1
D: .
size: few
J: TRBJ2-3
CDR3: CSARDTRFTDTQYF
DNA: TGCAGTGCTAGAGATACCAGGTTCACAGATACGCAGTATTTT

V: TRBV4-3
D: TRBD1
size: .
J: TRBJ2-1
CDR3: CASSQDPRDRVYNEQFF
DNA: TGCGCCAGCAGCCAAGATCCCCGGGACAGGGTATACAATGAGCAGTTCTTC

V: TRBV7-2
D: TRBD1
size: .
J: TRBJ1-4
CDR3: CASSLLTGQGEKLFF
DNA: TGTGCCAGCAGCTTGTTGACAGGGCAGGGGGAAAAACTGTTTTTT

V: TRBV20-1
D: .
size: .
J: TRBJ2-4
CDR3: CSVRVSLAKNIQYF
DNA: TGCAGTGTTCGGGTTTCTCTAGCCAAAAACATTCAGTACTTC

V: TRBV7-2
D: .
size: .
J: TRBJ2-6
CDR3: CASGRPSGANVLTF
DNA: TGTGCCAGCGGAAGGCCCTCTGGGGCCAACGTCCTGACTTTC

V: TRBV28
D: .
size: .
J: TRBJ2-7
CDR3: CASSPGDYEQYF
DNA: TGTGCCAGCAGCCCGGGGGACTACGAGCAGTACTTC

V: TRBV29-1
D: TRBD2
size: few
J: TRBJ2-5
CDR3: CSCRLASGETQYF
DNA: TGCAGCTGCCGACTAGCAAGCGGGGAGACCCAGTACTTC

V: TRBV6-6
D: .
size: .
J: TRBJ1-2
CDR3: CASSSPGTPPNYGYTF
DNA: TGTGCCAGCAGTTCCCCCGGGACACCCCCTAACTATGGCTACACCTTC

V: TRBV9
D: .
size: .
J: TRBJ2-2
CDR3: CASSNRVGELFF
DNA: TGTGCCAGCAGCAACAGGGTCGGGGAGCTGTTTTTT

V: TRBV15
D: .
size: few
J: TRBJ2-5
CDR3: CATSREQGETQYF
DNA: TGTGCCACCAGCAGAGAACAAGGAGAGACCCAGTACTTC

V: TRBV4-3
D: .
size: .
J: TRBJ2-7
CDR3: CASSHATGTYEQYF
DNA: TGCGCCAGCAGCCATGCGACAGGAACCTACGAGCAGTACTTC